This T cell receptor (beta chain) was observed in a study of shared clonotypes between healthy human individuals. With respect to this clone: Its target is not known.

Genomic DNA of every subset was divided equally among multiple immunoSEQ plates. The repertoire was sequenced with immunoSEQ multiplex PCR; TCRdb's copy has only in-frame clones and lacks some. The sample shows a few million clones, approximately 90% of them seen only once. Trimming at V came to 4 bases and at J to 5 bases, leaving 13 bases not matched to a gene. In germline, CDR1 is LGHNA, CDR2 YNFKEQ. The CDR3 contains 16 residues. The study's findings and limits: Richness estimates generally favored naive over memory subsets. Clonotype sharing across four donors was observed for around 5% of naive CD4 clonotypes. Collection of samples was limited to blood; tissue repertoires likely differ.

This chain links TRBV4-2 with TRBJ1-2; TRBD1 aligns across 7 bases. The source material was naive CD4+ T cells from PBMCs. Subset meaning: CD45RA+ positively selected. The sequence was obtained from a young man in good health. Some clones in this sample may be carry-over from other donors' samples. This chain's CDR3 is CASSLRLSGTDYGYTF. The CDR3 DNA sequence: TGTGCCAGCAGCCTGAGACTTTCCGGGACAGATTATGGCTACACCTTC.